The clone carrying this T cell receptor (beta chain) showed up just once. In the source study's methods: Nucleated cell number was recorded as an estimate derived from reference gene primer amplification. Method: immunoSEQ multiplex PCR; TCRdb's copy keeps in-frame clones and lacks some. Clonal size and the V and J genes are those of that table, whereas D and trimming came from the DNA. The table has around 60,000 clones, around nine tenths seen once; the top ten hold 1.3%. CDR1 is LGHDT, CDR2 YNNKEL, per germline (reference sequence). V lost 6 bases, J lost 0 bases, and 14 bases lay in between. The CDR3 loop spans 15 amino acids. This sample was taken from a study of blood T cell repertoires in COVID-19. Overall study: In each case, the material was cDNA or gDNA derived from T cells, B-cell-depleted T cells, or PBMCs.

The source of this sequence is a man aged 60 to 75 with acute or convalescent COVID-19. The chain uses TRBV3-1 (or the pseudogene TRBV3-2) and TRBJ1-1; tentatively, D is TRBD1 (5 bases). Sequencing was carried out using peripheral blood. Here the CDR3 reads CASSQSGGMNTEAFF. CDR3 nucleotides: TGTGCCAGCAGTCAATCGGGGGGGATGAACACTGAAGCTTTCTTT.